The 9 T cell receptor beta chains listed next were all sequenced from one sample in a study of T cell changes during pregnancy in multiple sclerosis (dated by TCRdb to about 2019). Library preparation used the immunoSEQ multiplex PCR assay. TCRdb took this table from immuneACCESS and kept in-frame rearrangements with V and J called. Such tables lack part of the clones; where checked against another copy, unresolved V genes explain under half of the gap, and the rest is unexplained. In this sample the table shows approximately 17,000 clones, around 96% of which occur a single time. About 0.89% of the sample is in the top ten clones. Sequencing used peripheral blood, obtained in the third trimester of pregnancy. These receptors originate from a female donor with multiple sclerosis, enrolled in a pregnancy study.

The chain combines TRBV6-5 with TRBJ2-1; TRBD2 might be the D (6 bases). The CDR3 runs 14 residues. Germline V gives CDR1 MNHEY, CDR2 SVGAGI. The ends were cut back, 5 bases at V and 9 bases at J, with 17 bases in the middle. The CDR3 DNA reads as TGTGCCAGCAGTGGTCAATGGGGGGTAAGTGAGCAGTTCTTC. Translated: CASSGQWGVSEQFF.

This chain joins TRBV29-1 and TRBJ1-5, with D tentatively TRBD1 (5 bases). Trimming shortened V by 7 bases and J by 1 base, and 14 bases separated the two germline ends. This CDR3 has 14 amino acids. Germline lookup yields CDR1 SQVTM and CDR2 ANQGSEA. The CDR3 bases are TGCAGCGCCAAGAGCGGGGACAGCAATCAGCCCCAGCATTTT. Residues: CSAKSGDSNQPQHF.

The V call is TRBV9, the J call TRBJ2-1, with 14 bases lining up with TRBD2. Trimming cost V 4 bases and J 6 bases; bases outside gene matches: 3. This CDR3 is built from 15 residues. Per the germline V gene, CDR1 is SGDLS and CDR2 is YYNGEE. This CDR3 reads CASSPGTSGSNEQFF. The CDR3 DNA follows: TGTGCCAGCAGCCCCGGGACTAGCGGGAGCAATGAGCAGTTCTTC.

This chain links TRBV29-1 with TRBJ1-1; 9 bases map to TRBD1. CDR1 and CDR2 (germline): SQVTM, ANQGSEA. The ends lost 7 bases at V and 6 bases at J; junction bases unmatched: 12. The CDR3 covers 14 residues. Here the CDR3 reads CSAHPPGQGPEAFF. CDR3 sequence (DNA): TGCAGCGCCCACCCCCCGGGACAGGGCCCTGAAGCTTTCTTT.

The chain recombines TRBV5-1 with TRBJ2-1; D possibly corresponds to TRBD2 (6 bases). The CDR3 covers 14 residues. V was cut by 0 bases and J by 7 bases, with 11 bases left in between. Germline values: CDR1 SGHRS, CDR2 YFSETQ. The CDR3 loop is CASSLGGAGNEQFF. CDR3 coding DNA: TGCGCCAGCAGCTTGGGGGGCGCGGGAAATGAGCAGTTCTTC.

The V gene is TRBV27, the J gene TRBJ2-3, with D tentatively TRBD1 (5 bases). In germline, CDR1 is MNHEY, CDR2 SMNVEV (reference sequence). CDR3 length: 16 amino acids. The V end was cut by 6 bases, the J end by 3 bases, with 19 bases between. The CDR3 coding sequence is TGTGCCAGCAGCCAATCAGGACAAGCTTTTACAGATACGCAGTATTTT. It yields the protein CASSQSGQAFTDTQYF.

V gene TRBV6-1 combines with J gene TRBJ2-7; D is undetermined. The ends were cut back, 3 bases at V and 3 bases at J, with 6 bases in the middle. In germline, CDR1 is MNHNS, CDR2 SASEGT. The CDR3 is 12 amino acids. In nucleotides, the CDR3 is TGTGCCAGCAGTGACTTTAGCTACGAGCAGTACTTC. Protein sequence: CASSDFSYEQYF.

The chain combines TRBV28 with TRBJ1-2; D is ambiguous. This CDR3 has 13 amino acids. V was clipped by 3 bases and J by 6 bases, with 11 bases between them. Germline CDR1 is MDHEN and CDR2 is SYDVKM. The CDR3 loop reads CASSLLIRDGYTF. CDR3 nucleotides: TGTGCCAGCAGTTTGCTAATTCGAGATGGCTACACCTTC.

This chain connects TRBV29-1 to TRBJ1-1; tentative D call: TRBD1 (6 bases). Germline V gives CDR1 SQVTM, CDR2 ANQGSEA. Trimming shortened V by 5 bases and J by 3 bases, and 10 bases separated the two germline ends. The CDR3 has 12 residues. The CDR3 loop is CSVTGQHTEAFF. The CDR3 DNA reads TGCAGCGTTACCGGACAGCACACTGAAGCTTTCTTT.